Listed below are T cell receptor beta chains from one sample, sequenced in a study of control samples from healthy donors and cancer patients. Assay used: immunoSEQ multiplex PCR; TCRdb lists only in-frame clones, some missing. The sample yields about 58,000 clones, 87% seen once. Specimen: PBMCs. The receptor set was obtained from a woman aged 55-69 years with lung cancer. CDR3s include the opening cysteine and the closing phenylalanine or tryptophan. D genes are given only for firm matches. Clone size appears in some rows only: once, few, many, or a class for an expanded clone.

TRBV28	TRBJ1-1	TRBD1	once	TGTGCCAGCAGTTTATTAGTCGTTGGGACAGGGAAGTATTTGGCTGAAGCTTTCTTT	CASSLLVVGTGKYLAEAFF
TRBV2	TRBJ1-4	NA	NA	TGTGCCAGCAGTGAGGAGTCCAGCAGGGTTCGGGAAAAACTGTTTTTT	CASSEESSRVREKLFF
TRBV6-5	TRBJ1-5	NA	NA	TGTGCCAGCTTTACCGGGCAAGGAGTTGGGCATTTT	CASFTGQGVGHF
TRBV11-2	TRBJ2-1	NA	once	TGTGCCAGCAGCTTAGGGGCCAGTTCCTACAATGAGCAGTTCTTC	CASSLGASSYNEQFF
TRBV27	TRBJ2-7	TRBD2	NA	TGTGCCAGCAGTCCCGGGACTAGCGGGACCTACGAGCAGTACTTC	CASSPGTSGTYEQYF
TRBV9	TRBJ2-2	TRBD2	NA	TGTGCCAGCAGCGTAGAAGCGGGAGGTTCCGGGGAGCTGTTTTTT	CASSVEAGGSGELFF
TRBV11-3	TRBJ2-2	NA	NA	TGTGCCAGCAGCTTAGGGCGGGCGACCGGGGAGCTGTTTTTT	CASSLGRATGELFF
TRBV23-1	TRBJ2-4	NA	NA	TGCGCCGTCCTTATCCCGGGCATAGCCAAAAACATTCAGTACTTC	CAVLIPGIAKNIQYF
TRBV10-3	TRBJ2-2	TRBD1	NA	TGTGCCATCAGTGATTCCGGGACAGGGATGGGCGGGGAGCTGTTTTTT	CAISDSGTGMGGELFF
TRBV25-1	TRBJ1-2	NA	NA	TGTGCCAGCAGTGAAGGGGACCTCTATGGCTACACCTTC	CASSEGDLYGYTF
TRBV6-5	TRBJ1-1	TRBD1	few	TGTGCCAGTGATGGGACAGGGGGCTACACTGAAGCTTTCTTT	CASDGTGGYTEAFF
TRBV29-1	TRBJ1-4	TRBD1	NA	TGCAGCGTGGGAGGGACAGGGATGGGAGAAAAACTGTTTTTT	CSVGGTGMGEKLFF
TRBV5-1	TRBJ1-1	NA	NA	TGCGCCAGCAGCTTAAACCCCCAGGGCCTGAACACTGAAGCTTTCTTT	CASSLNPQGLNTEAFF
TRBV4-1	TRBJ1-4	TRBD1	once	TGCGCCAGCAGCCCTCCGGTTGACAGGGGGTGGGGGGAAAAACTGTTTTTT	CASSPPVDRGWGEKLFF
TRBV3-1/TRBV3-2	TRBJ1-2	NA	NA	TGTGCCAGCAGCCAAGTGGCAGGGGTTATCTATGGCTACACCTTC	CASSQVAGVIYGYTF
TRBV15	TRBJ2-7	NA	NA	TGTGCCACCAGCAGACCCGGGGACGAGCAGTACTTC	CATSRPGDEQYF
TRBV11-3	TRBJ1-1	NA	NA	TGTGCCAGCAGCTTAGATAGCACTGAAGCTTTCTTT	CASSLDSTEAFF
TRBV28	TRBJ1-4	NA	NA	TGTGCCAGCAGTTCACCGGGACCCGAAAAACTGTTTTTT	CASSSPGPEKLFF
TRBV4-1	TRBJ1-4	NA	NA	TGCGCCAGCAGCCAACGGACAGATGAAAAACTGTTTTTT	CASSQRTDEKLFF
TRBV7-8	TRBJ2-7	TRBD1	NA	TGTGCCAGCAGCTCAAATGTACAGGGGTTGAGCTACGAGCAGTACTTC	CASSSNVQGLSYEQYF
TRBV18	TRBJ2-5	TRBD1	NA	TGTGCCAGCTCACCCGGACAGGGCGGGCAGGAGACCCAGTACTTC	CASSPGQGGQETQYF
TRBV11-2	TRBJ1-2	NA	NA	TGTGCCAGCAGCTTAGATACAGAAATCTATGGCTACACCTTC	CASSLDTEIYGYTF
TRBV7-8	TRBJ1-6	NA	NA	TGTGCCAGCAGCTTAGTACAGGGCGGTTCACCCCTCCACTTT	CASSLVQGGSPLHF
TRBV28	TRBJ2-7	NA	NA	TGTGCCAGCAGGAACGGGGGCACCGACTACGAGCAGTACTTC	CASRNGGTDYEQYF
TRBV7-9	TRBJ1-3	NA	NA	TGTGCCAGCAGCTCCCTAAGTACAGGAAACACCATATATTTT	CASSSLSTGNTIYF
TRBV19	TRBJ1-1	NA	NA	TGTGCCAGTACCTCGATGGCGGGAGCGGTTGCTGAAGCTTTCTTT	CASTSMAGAVAEAFF
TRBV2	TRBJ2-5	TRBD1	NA	TGTGCCAGCAGCGGGACAGGGGGCGAGACCCAGTACTTC	CASSGTGGETQYF
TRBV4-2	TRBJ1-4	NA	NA	TGTGCCAGCAGCCAAGACGGTGGCAGACCTACAACTAATGAAAAACTGTTTTTT	CASSQDGGRPTTNEKLFF
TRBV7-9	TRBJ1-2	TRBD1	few	TGTGCCAGCAGCTCGAACAGGGGCGGCTATGGCTACACCTTC	CASSSNRGGYGYTF
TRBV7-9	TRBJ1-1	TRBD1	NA	TGTGCCAGCAGCTTAGAAACAGGGGCCCGCACTGAAGCTTTCTTT	CASSLETGARTEAFF
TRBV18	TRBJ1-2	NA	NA	TGTGCCAGCTCTCAAGGACATAACTATGGCTACACCTTC	CASSQGHNYGYTF
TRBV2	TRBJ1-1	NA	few	TGTGCCAGCAGCGAGGATTGGGTGGCCACTGAAGCTTTCTTT	CASSEDWVATEAFF
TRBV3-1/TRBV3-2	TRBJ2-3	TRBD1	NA	TGTGCCAGCAGCCAGGGACAGGGTAGAACAGATACGCAGTATTTT	CASSQGQGRTDTQYF
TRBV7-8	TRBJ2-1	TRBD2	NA	TGTGCCAGCCAGCAACTAGCGGGGGGGTACAATGAGCAGTTCTTC	CASQQLAGGYNEQFF
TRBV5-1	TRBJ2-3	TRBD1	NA	TGCGCCAGCAGCCGGGACAGGGGGACAGATACGCAGTATTTT	CASSRDRGTDTQYF
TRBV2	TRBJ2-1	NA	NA	TGTGCCAGCAGTGAGCAGGGCAGTCCAAACAATGAGCAGTTCTTC	CASSEQGSPNNEQFF
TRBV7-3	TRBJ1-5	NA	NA	TGTGCCAGCAGCTTAGGGATTAATCAGCCCCAGCATTTT	CASSLGINQPQHF
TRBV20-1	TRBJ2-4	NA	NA	TGCAGTGCTAGAGTTAGTAACATTCAGTACTTC	CSARVSNIQYF
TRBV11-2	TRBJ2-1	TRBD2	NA	TGTGCCAGCAGCTTAGACCTCGGGGGGGATGAGCAGTTCTTC	CASSLDLGGDEQFF
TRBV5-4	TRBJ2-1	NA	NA	TGTGCCAGCAGCTTGGTAGCAGGGGACAATGAGCAGTTCTTC	CASSLVAGDNEQFF
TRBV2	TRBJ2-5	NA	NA	TGTGCCAGCAGTGAACTCCTACCCTCGGAGACCCAGTACTTC	CASSELLPSETQYF
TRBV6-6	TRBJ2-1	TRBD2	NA	TGTGCCACAAGGACGGGGCGCGGGGGAAATGAGCAGTTCTTC	CATRTGRGGNEQFF
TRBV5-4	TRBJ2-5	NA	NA	TGTGCCAGCAGCTCTCCACAGGGCGGAGAGACCCAGTACTTC	CASSSPQGGETQYF
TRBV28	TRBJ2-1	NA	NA	TGTGCCAGCAGTTTGACCAGCGGAAGGGAGTTCTTC	CASSLTSGREFF
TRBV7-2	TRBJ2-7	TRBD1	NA	TGTGCCAGCAGCTTCAATAGGGACAGCGGCGAGCAGTACTTC	CASSFNRDSGEQYF